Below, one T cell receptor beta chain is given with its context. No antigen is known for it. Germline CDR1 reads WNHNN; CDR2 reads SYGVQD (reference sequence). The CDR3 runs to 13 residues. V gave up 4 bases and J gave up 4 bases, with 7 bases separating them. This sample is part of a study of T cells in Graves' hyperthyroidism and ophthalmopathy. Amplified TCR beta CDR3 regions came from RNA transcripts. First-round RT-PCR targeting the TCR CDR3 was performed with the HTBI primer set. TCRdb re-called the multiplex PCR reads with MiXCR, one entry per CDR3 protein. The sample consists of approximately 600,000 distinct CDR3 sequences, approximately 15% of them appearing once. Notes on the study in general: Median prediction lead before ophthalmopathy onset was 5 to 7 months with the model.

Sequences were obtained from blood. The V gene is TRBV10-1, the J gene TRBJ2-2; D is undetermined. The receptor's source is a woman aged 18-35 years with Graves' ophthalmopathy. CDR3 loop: CASSAHPTGELFF. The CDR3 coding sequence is TGCGCCAGCAGTGCTCACCCCACCGGGGAGCTGTTTTTT.